This T cell receptor beta chain emerged from a study of blood T cell repertoires in COVID-19. Across the study: Acute and convalescent COVID-19 samples came from the United States, Italy and Spain. T cells, B-cell-depleted T cells, or PBMCs supplied cDNA or gDNA.

Some clones are missing from TCRdb's copy, which holds only in-frame ones; the method was immunoSEQ multiplex PCR. Seen here are roughly 180,000 clones, under 90% observed once, and the top ten hold about a sixth. This receptor was taken from a man in his fifties or sixties who had recovered from COVID-19. The sample taken for sequencing was PBMCs or T cells enriched from blood (not recorded which).

The CDR3 loop reads CASSLSVNSPLHF. The CDR3 DNA is TGTGCCAGCAGTCTGAGCGTTAATTCACCCCTCCACTTT. V is TRBV28 and J is TRBJ1-6; D uncertain. This CDR3 has 13 amino acids. The V end lost 5 bases, the J end lost 6 bases, and 8 bases lay between the germline ends. The germline gives CDR1 MDHEN, CDR2 SYDVKM.